Each of the 13 T cell receptor beta chains below was sequenced from the same sample in a study of radiotherapy plus CTLA-4 blockade in lung cancer. The table came from immunoSEQ multiplex PCR; TCRdb's copy has only in-frame clones and leaves some out. The profile shows roughly 68,000 clones, approximately 80% of them singletons. Sequenced material: peripheral blood, taken from a patient treated with radiotherapy plus ipilimumab. The receptor set was obtained from a human donor with non-small cell lung cancer who had a complete response to radiotherapy plus ipilimumab.

About this clone itself: The germline gene is not matched at one end of the junction; a read error may be the cause. The chain recombines TRBV6-1 with TRBJ2-3, with 12 bases that match TRBD2. The CDR3 loop spans 16 amino acids. Germline V gene data show CDR1 as MNHNS and CDR2 as SASEGT. CDR3 nucleotide sequence: TGTGCCAGCAGCGAAGCCCGGACTAGCGGGGCAAATACGCAGTATTTT. This encodes CASSEARTSGANTQYF.

This chain joins TRBV9 and TRBJ2-7; D might be TRBD2 (5 bases). V dropped 0 bases and J dropped 3 bases, with 10 bases sitting between them. Germline lookup yields CDR1 SGDLS and CDR2 YYNGEE. This CDR3 contains 14 residues. CDR3 protein: CASSVDPGNYEQYF. Written as DNA, the CDR3 is TGTGCCAGCAGCGTAGACCCGGGGAACTACGAGCAGTACTTC.

V gene TRBV19 combines with J gene TRBJ2-7; D call uncertain. The germline gives CDR1 LNHDA, CDR2 SQIVND (reference sequence). The CDR3 contains 15 residues. Between the trimmed V and J ends, which lost 3 bases and 0 bases, there was a span of 12 bases. CDR3 sequence reads: CASSIPRGDSYEQYF. CDR3 nucleotide sequence: TGTGCCAGTAGTATCCCCCGCGGAGACTCCTACGAGCAGTACTTC. Variable domain in full (rest from reference TRBV19 and TRBJ2-7): DGGITQSPKYLFRKEGQNVTLSCEQNLNHDAMYWYRQDPGQGLRLIYYSQIVNDFQKGDIAEGYSVSREKKESFPLTVTSAQKNPTAFYLCASSIPRGDSYEQYFGPGTRLTVT.

The chain employs TRBV19 and TRBJ1-3; D not resolved. V was cut by 6 bases and J by 2 bases, with 20 bases left in between. The length of the CDR3 is 17 residues. The germline gives CDR1 LNHDA, CDR2 SQIVND (reference sequence). The CDR3 region has the DNA TGTGCCAGTAGGACCACCTGGGTCAGGCAGACTGGAAACACCATATATTTT. This codes for CASRTTWVRQTGNTIYF.

This chain links TRBV27 with TRBJ2-2; D not resolved. The ends were cut back, 3 bases at V and 5 bases at J, with 19 bases in the middle. Germline V gene data show CDR1 as MNHEY and CDR2 as SMNVEV (reference sequence). The CDR3 has 17 amino acids. The CDR3: CASSFRVERVGTGELFF. CDR3 nucleotide sequence: TGTGCCAGCAGTTTCCGGGTGGAGCGTGTGGGGACCGGGGAGCTGTTTTTT.

The chain recombines TRBV5-8 with TRBJ2-5, with no clear D. Germline values: CDR1 SGHTS, CDR2 YDEGEE. The germline V and J ends were trimmed by 3 bases and 5 bases, with 8 bases remaining between them. This CDR3 has 12 residues. CDR3 DNA: TGTGCCAGCAGCTCCACGGCGGAGACCCAGTACTTC. Residues: CASSSTAETQYF.

This clone was found once. This sequence joins TRBV7-2 and TRBJ1-2, with 7 bases matching TRBD1. Germline V lookup: CDR1 SGHTA, CDR2 FQGNSA. CDR3 length: 14 residues. V dropped 1 base and J dropped 2; count of bases not matched to a gene: 1. The CDR3, as DNA: TGTGCCAGCAGCTTAGGGACAGGCAACTATGGCTACACCTTC. It is translated as CASSLGTGNYGYTF.

This rearrangement joins TRBV15 to TRBJ2-1; 8 nucleotides align to TRBD2. The ends lost 0 bases at V and 2 bases at J; junction bases unmatched: 9. The CDR3 runs 18 residues. CDR1 LNHNV and CDR2 YYDKDF come from the germline V gene (reference sequence). CDR3 coding DNA: TGTGCCACCAGCAGAGATTTAAGCAGCGGGAGAACCTACAATGAGCAGTTCTTC. This translates into CATSRDLSSGRTYNEQFF. The complete variable domain, with remaining parts taken from reference TRBV15 and TRBJ2-1, reads DAMVIQNPRYQVTQFGKPVTLSCSQTLNHNVMYWYQQKSSQAPKLLFHYYDKDFNNEADTPDNFQSRRPNTSFCFLDIRSPGLGDTAMYLCATSRDLSSGRTYNEQFFGPGTRLTVL.

V gene TRBV6-6 combines with J gene TRBJ1-6, with a possible D match to TRBD1 (5 bases). V was trimmed by 0 bases and J by 7 bases, leaving 13 bases between them. CDR1 is MNHNY, CDR2 SVGAGI, per germline (reference sequence). The CDR3 is 16 amino acids. For the CDR3, the DNA is TGTGCCAGCAGTTACTCTTCAGGGTCGGGGAATTCACCCCTCCACTTT. Residues: CASSYSSGSGNSPLHF.

V gene TRBV9 combines with J gene TRBJ2-2; unclear D gene. The germline CDR1 and CDR2 sequences are SGDLS and YYNGEE. The CDR3 contains 13 residues. With 4 bases removed from V and 9 bases from J, the gap between germline ends came to 13 bases. DNA of the CDR3: TGTGCCAGCAGCCCCCGTCAGTCCCGGGAGCTGTTTTTT. This codes for CASSPRQSRELFF.

V and J are TRBV29-1 and TRBJ1-2; unclear D gene. The CDR3 extends over 12 amino acids. The germline CDR1 and CDR2 sequences are SQVTM and ANQGSEA. Trimming took off 6 bases at V and 8 bases at J, with 16 bases between the two ends. Here the CDR3 reads CSVSDGNGGYTF. DNA of the CDR3: TGCAGCGTCTCGGACGGAAACGGAGGCTACACCTTC. Full variable domain (rest looked up from reference TRBV29-1 and TRBJ1-2): SAVISQKPSRDICQRGTSLTIQCQVDSQVTMMFWYRQQPGQSLTLIATANQGSEATYESGFVIDKFPISRPNLTFSTLTVSNMSPEDSSIYLCSVSDGNGGYTFGSGTRLTVV.

This chain joins TRBV6-5 and TRBJ2-3; D not resolved. With 8 bases removed from V and 2 bases from J, the gap between germline ends came to 17 bases. This CDR3 has 15 amino acids. Per germline, CDR1 MNHEY and CDR2 SVGAGI. The CDR3, as DNA: TGTGCCAGCCAGCCTACCCAATCCATCACAGATACGCAGTATTTT. This codes for CASQPTQSITDTQYF.

The rearrangement links TRBV5-8 to TRBJ2-5; 8 bases align to TRBD1. CDR3 length equals 14 residues. Germline V CDR1 and CDR2: SGHTS, YDEGEE. After removal of 5 bases from V and 1 base from J, the junction contained 4 bases not matched to a gene. The CDR3 sequence is CASRTGQGQETQYF. Written as DNA, the CDR3 is TGTGCCAGCAGAACCGGACAGGGCCAAGAGACCCAGTACTTC. Full variable domain (rest looked up from reference TRBV5-8 and TRBJ2-5): EAGVTQSPTHLIKTRGQQATLRCSPISGHTSVYWYQQALGLGLQFLLWYDEGEERNRGNFPPRFSGRQFPNYSSELNVNALELEDSALYLCASRTGQGQETQYFGPGTRLLVL.